This TCR beta chain was sequenced in a study of blood T cell repertoires in COVID-19. About the research overall: T cells, B-cell-depleted T cells, or PBMCs provided the cDNA or gDNA that served as material.

The CDR3 is made up of 16 amino acids. Trimming left V 1 base short and J 1 base short, with 13 bases between. Germline V lookup: CDR1 SGHAT, CDR2 FQNNGV. Source study methods: Estimation of nucleated cell counts was performed using reference gene primer amplification. Using immunoSEQ multiplex PCR, the repertoire was profiled, and TCRdb retains in-frame clones only, with some absent. V, J and clone size derive from that table, while D and trimming were established from the DNA sequence. Of about 400,000 clones detected, 85% to 90% appear once; the ten largest clones hold around 0.95%. Self-reported history from a screening survey and questionnaire set each donor's cohort.

The receptor was isolated from a woman aged 25 to 39 with acute COVID-19. This sequence joins TRBV11-2 and TRBJ1-1; D remains unclear. Sequences were obtained from PBMCs or T cells enriched from blood (not recorded which). The CDR3 nucleotides read TGTGCCAGCAGCTTAGGATTGGGCAAGGCGAACACTGAAGCTTTCTTT. This codes for CASSLGLGKANTEAFF.